These 14 T cell receptor beta chains were all obtained from the same sample, sequenced in a study of T cell responses to AZD1222 COVID-19 vaccine. Some clones are missing from TCRdb's copy, which holds only in-frame ones; the method was immunoSEQ multiplex PCR. The sample shows around 78,000 clones, about nine tenths of them seen only once. Sequences were derived from peripheral blood, sampled 28 days after the second AZD1222 dose. The receptor source for this set is an adult who received the AZD1222 COVID-19 vaccine.

The chain uses TRBV9 and TRBJ2-7; 10 nucleotides align to TRBD1. This CDR3 contains 14 residues. Germline CDR1 SGDLS, CDR2 YYNGEE. Losses at the gene ends were 3 bases for V and 4 bases for J; bases not matched to a gene: 4. The CDR3: CASSETGGGYEQYF. The CDR3 DNA is TGTGCCAGCAGCGAGACAGGGGGCGGGTACGAGCAGTACTTC.

V is TRBV4-1 and J is TRBJ1-5, with TRBD1 identical over 7 bases. In germline, CDR1 is MGHRA, CDR2 YSYEKL. This CDR3 region has 15 residues. With V trimmed by 0 bases and J by 3 bases, 2 bases remained unmatched. The CDR3 is CASSQDGTVNQPQHF. The CDR3 nucleotides read TGCGCCAGCAGCCAAGACGGGACAGTCAATCAGCCCCAGCATTTT.

V is TRBV5-5 and J is TRBJ2-7, with D possibly TRBD2 on 5 matching bases. The CDR3 has 13 residues. Germline lookup yields CDR1 SGHKS and CDR2 YYEKEE (reference sequence). V lost 7 bases and J lost 5, with 16 bases in between. In DNA form, the CDR3 reads TGTGCCAGCTCTAGGGCGGGCTTGGACGAGCAGTACTTC. Translation gives CASSRAGLDEQYF.

This CDR3 is CASSPTQREAFF. The CDR3 DNA is TGTGCCAGCAGTCCCACCCAGAGGGAAGCTTTCTTT. This chain uses TRBV6-5 with TRBJ1-1; D is unclear. The CDR3 totals 12 residues. The germline gives CDR1 MNHEY, CDR2 SVGAGI. The V gene lost 5 bases and the J gene lost 8 bases, with 12 bases spanning the gap.

The chain couples TRBV7-2 to TRBJ2-7; 10 bases line up with TRBD2. This CDR3 contains 16 residues. The V and J ends lost 5 bases and 1 base, in that order; junction bases with no gene match: 8. CDR1 SGHTA and CDR2 FQGNSA come from the germline V gene. DNA of the CDR3: TGTGCCAGCAGCCTCATAGCGGGGGGACCATCCTACGAGCAGTACTTC. It is translated as CASSLIAGGPSYEQYF.

This clone was recorded once. The chain employs TRBV29-1 and TRBJ2-7; 7 positions match TRBD2. The CDR3 has 14 residues. V shed 4 bases, J shed 5 bases, and the junction held 11 bases outside the gene matches. Germline V lookup: CDR1 SQVTM, CDR2 ANQGSEA. The CDR3 sequence is CSVVGAAGRDEQYF. Here the CDR3 DNA reads TGCAGCGTTGTGGGCGCGGCAGGGAGGGACGAGCAGTACTTC.

The chain joins TRBV5-1 to TRBJ2-5; 9 bases are shared with TRBD1. The V gene's germline CDR1 is SGHRS and CDR2 YFSETQ. With 1 base clipped from V and 3 bases from J, the junction kept 4 bases outside the gene matches. The CDR3 runs to 15 residues. As DNA, the CDR3 is TGCGCCAGCAGCTTGACAGGGGGCGCGGAAGAGACCCAGTACTTC. Translation: CASSLTGGAEETQYF.

J is TRBJ2-3 and V is TRBV4-2; D possibly corresponds to TRBD2 (6 bases). The CDR3 contains 14 residues. Trimming pared 4 bases from V and 2 bases from J, leaving 10 bases between. Germline V gene sequence: CDR1 LGHNA, CDR2 YNFKEQ. DNA of the CDR3: TGTGCCAGCAGCCTCGCTAGCGCCACAGATACGCAGTATTTT. Its translation: CASSLASATDTQYF.

The chain links TRBV9 to TRBJ2-7; D gene ambiguous. V dropped 0 bases and J dropped 3 bases, with 13 bases sitting between them. Germline CDR1 is SGDLS and CDR2 is YYNGEE. This CDR3 comprises 15 residues. The CDR3 region is CASSVAPTQSYEQYF. CDR3 in DNA: TGTGCCAGCAGCGTAGCCCCAACTCAGAGCTACGAGCAGTACTTC.

V gene TRBV7-8 combines with J gene TRBJ1-1; 10 bases agree with TRBD1. V shed 5 bases and J 1 base; nucleotides not matched to a gene: 7. The CDR3 length is 16 residues. The V gene's germline CDR1 is SGHVS and CDR2 FQNEAQ. The CDR3 sequence: CASSLGQGGWNTEAFF. In DNA form, the CDR3 reads TGTGCCAGCAGCCTCGGACAGGGGGGTTGGAACACTGAAGCTTTCTTT.

The rearrangement links TRBV6-2 or TRBV6-3 to TRBJ2-1; 8 positions match TRBD1. V was clipped by 5 bases and J by 4 bases; unmatched bases: 4. The CDR3 extends over 14 amino acids. Germline CDR1 reads MNHEY; CDR2 reads SVGEGT. CDR3 loop: CASSHRGTYNEQFF. CDR3 bases: TGTGCCAGCAGTCACAGGGGGACTTACAATGAGCAGTTCTTC.

V usage is TRBV2 and J usage is TRBJ1-5, with unresolved D. Germline values: CDR1 SNHLY, CDR2 FYNNEI. The CDR3 has 12 residues. The ends were cut back, 4 bases at V and 9 bases at J, with 10 bases in the middle. The CDR3 loop is CASSGPRAPQHF. CDR3 in DNA: TGTGCCAGCAGTGGGCCCAGAGCGCCCCAGCATTTT.

This rearrangement joins TRBV14 to TRBJ1-1; no reliable D call. Trimming pared 4 bases from V and 1 base from J, leaving 13 bases between. This CDR3 has 15 residues. The germline CDR1 and CDR2 sequences are SGHDN and FVKESK. The CDR3: CASSPYTSGNTEAFF. CDR3 nucleotide sequence: TGTGCCAGCAGCCCGTATACATCAGGGAACACTGAAGCTTTCTTT. The whole variable domain, remainder taken from reference TRBV14 and TRBJ1-1, is EAGVTQFPSHSVIEKGQTVTLRCDPISGHDNLYWYRRVMGKEIKFLLHFVKESKQDESGMPNNRFLAERTGGTYSTLKVQPAELEDSGVYFCASSPYTSGNTEAFFGQGTRLTVV.

V and J are TRBV5-1 and TRBJ2-3; D gene unclear. V shed 2 bases and J shed 2 bases, with 12 bases lying between them. The CDR3 length is 15 residues. Germline CDR1 reads SGHRS; CDR2 reads YFSETQ. The CDR3 region is CASSLQFRHTDTQYF. CDR3 nucleotide sequence: TGCGCCAGCAGCTTACAATTTCGTCACACAGATACGCAGTATTTT.